The text below deals with one T cell receptor (beta chain). What it binds is unknown. Per the germline V gene, CDR1 is LNHDA and CDR2 is SQIVND (reference sequence). V lost 4 bases, J lost 0 bases, and 10 bases lay in between. The CDR3 contains 15 residues. TCRdb's table, derived via immunoSEQ multiplex PCR, lists solely in-frame clones and lacks some. The table includes under 400,000 clones, 88% detected once. The donors were part of the validation cohort of over a hundred subjects. That cohort was separate from the first cohort, which comprised several hundred subjects. These data come from a study of cytomegalovirus exposure and HLA in healthy donors. Broader study findings: Altogether, 150 to 200 TCR beta chains were recorded as cytomegalovirus-associated. According to a subsequent analysis, TCR clusters from the first cohort were inclined to appear together in the 110 or so validation repertoires. Some public TCRs appeared in many individuals, while most sequences were rare.

The sequenced sample consisted of PBMCs. J is TRBJ1-3 and V is TRBV19; D gene uncertain. The clonotype comes from a man under 40 in good health and CMV-seronegative. The DNA of the CDR3 is TGTGCCAGTAGTAAATGGGAGAGCTCTGGAAACACCATATATTTT. It codes for CASSKWESSGNTIYF.